This T cell receptor beta chain stems from a study of shared clonotypes between healthy human individuals. Clones were sequenced by immunoSEQ multiplex PCR, and TCRdb holds only the in-frame ones, with some missing. Among fewer than 400,000 clones, around 67% were seen once, and the ten largest hold approximately 10%. With 4 bases clipped from V and 0 bases from J, the junction kept 2 bases outside the gene matches. CDR1 is KGHSH, CDR2 LQKENI, per germline. The CDR3 sequence is 14 residues long. This clone was seen only a few times. The sample comprised memory CD4+ T cells sorted from blood. As to subset: CD45RA-negative fraction. The source is a man aged 25-45 years in good health. The genes are TRBV18 and TRBJ1-1; 7 bases agree with TRBD1. The CDR3 sequence: CASSLQGVNTEAFF. The CDR3 nucleotides are TGTGCCAGCTCACTCCAGGGGGTGAACACTGAAGCTTTCTTT.